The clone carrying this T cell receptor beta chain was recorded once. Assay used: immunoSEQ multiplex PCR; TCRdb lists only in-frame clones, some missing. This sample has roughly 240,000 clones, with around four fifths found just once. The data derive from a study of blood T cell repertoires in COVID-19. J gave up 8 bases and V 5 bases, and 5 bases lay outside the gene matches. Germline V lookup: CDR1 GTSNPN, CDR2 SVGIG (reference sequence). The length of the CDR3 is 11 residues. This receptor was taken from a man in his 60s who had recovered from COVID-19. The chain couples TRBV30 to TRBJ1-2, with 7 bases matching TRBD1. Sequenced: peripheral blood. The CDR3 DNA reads TGTGCCTGGGAACAGGGGCGCGGCTACACCTTC. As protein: CAWEQGRGYTF. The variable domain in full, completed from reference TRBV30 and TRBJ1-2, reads SQTIHQWPATLVQPVGSPLSLECTVEGTSNPNLYWYRQAAGRGLQLLFYSVGIGQISSEVPQNLSASRPQDRQFILSSKKLLLSDSGFYLCAWEQGRGYTFGSGTRLTVV.